Listed here are 24 T cell receptor beta chains from one sample, sequenced in a study of vaccination and CD4 T cells after COVID-19. Treatment given: roughly nine-day PBMC culture with coronavirus spike peptide pools or control peptides (ViraFEST assay). One should note that the unexposed donor's CD4+ T cells were collected before the COVID-19 pandemic (2011-2018). Their antigens remain unidentified. The Oncomine TCR Beta short-read assay sequenced DNA from cultured CD4+ T cells. A single record per CDR3 protein comes from TCRdb applying MiXCR to the PCR reads. The sample carries 7,500 to 10,000 distinct CDR3 sequences, under 60% recorded once. The sequenced sample was CD4+ T cells from blood, cultured in vitro. These TCRs come from a human donor in good health.

The rearrangement joins TRBV14 to TRBJ2-3; D perhaps matches TRBD1 (6 bases). V shed 4 bases and J shed 3 bases, with 23 bases lying between them. The CDR3 runs 18 residues. CDR1 and CDR2 (germline): SGHDN, FVKESK. The CDR3 spells CASSPQSLRTVETDTQYF. The CDR3 DNA sequence: TGTGCCAGCAGCCCGCAATCTCTGAGGACAGTTGAAACAGATACGCAGTATTTT.

This clonotype has more than one count but fewer than ten. The chain carries TRBV5-6 and TRBJ2-5; TRBD1 matches 7 bases. This CDR3 has 14 amino acids. Germline CDR1 is SGHDT and CDR2 is YYEEEE. V lost 4 bases to trimming and J lost 5 bases; unmatched junction nucleotides: 8. CDR3 residues: CASSPTGWGETQYF. In DNA, the CDR3 is TGTGCCAGCAGCCCGACAGGGTGGGGCGAGACCCAGTACTTC. Based on the CDR3 plus reference TRBV5-6 and TRBJ2-5, the full variable domain is DAGVTQSPTHLIKTRGQQVTLRCSPKSGHDTVSWYQQALGQGPQFIFQYYEEEERQRGNFPDRFSGHQFPNYSSELNVNALLLGDSALYLCASSPTGWGETQYFGPGTRLLVL.

This chain connects TRBV10-2 to TRBJ2-7; D gene ambiguous. The V and J ends lost 2 bases and 4 bases respectively, with 3 bases between them. The length of the CDR3 is 11 residues. CDR1 is WSHSY, CDR2 SAAADI, per germline. The CDR3 protein is CASSEKYEQYF. The CDR3, as DNA: TGCGCCAGCAGTGAGAAATACGAGCAGTACTTC.

This clonotype has only a few counts. This chain joins TRBV7-9 and TRBJ2-7; D possibly corresponds to TRBD1 (6 bases). The CDR3 totals 15 residues. Deletions cut 3 bases from V and 4 bases from J, with 16 bases between. Germline V lookup: CDR1 SEHNR, CDR2 FQNEAQ (reference sequence). The CDR3 sequence is CASSFQGGGGYEQYF. DNA of the CDR3: TGTGCCAGCAGCTTTCAAGGGGGTGGTGGGTACGAGCAGTACTTC.

The chain carries TRBV6-5 and TRBJ2-7; 13 nucleotides line up with TRBD2. The germline V gene has CDR1 MNHEY and CDR2 SVGAGI. J lost 6 bases, V lost 2 bases, and 10 bases had no gene match. The CDR3 is 17 amino acids. CDR3: CASSYARTSGGPAEQYF. In DNA form, the CDR3 reads TGTGCCAGCAGTTACGCACGGACTAGCGGGGGCCCCGCCGAGCAGTACTTC.

There are a few counts of this clonotype. The chain carries TRBV15 and TRBJ1-6; 7 bases agree with TRBD1. V was pared by 0 bases and J by 7 bases, with 6 bases of the junction left unmatched. The CDR3 loop spans 16 amino acids. The germline V gene has CDR1 LNHNV and CDR2 YYDKDF (reference sequence). CDR3 DNA sequence: TGTGCCACCAGCAGAGAACCGGGACAGCAGAATTCACCCCTCCACTTT. Translating gives CATSREPGQQNSPLHF. The whole variable domain, remainder taken from reference TRBV15 and TRBJ1-6, is DAMVIQNPRYQVTQFGKPVTLSCSQTLNHNVMYWYQQKSSQAPKLLFHYYDKDFNNEADTPDNFQSRRPNTSFCFLDIRSPGLGDTAMYLCATSREPGQQNSPLHFGNGTRLTVT.

This chain joins TRBV7-9 and TRBJ2-1; 8 bases map to TRBD2. The germline gives CDR1 SEHNR, CDR2 FQNEAQ (reference sequence). The CDR3 extends over 19 amino acids. Unmatched junction bases numbered 18, after V lost 3 bases and J lost 5 bases. The CDR3: CASSFGGLAGGPYNNEQFF. The DNA of the CDR3 is TGTGCCAGCAGCTTCGGCGGTCTGGCGGGAGGACCGTACAACAATGAGCAGTTCTTC.

This clonotype was recorded a few times. The CDR3 here is CASSGTRRLTEAFF. DNA for the CDR3: TGCGCCAGCAGTGGGACAAGAAGGCTGACTGAAGCTTTCTTT. The J gene is TRBJ1-1, the V gene TRBV10-1; weak D call: TRBD1 (5 bases). CDR3 size: 14 residues. V was trimmed by 4 bases and J by 5 bases, leaving 14 bases between them. The germline gives CDR1 WNHNN, CDR2 SYGVQD (reference sequence).

The chain uses TRBV7-2 and TRBJ2-6, with a possible D match to TRBD1 (5 bases). The CDR3 is 15 amino acids. V was cut by 0 bases and J by 3 bases, with 6 bases left in between. Germline loops: CDR1 SGHTA, CDR2 FQGNSA. The DNA of the CDR3 is TGTGCCAGCAGCTTAGCCAGGGTTGGGGCCAACGTCCTGACTTTC. This sequence encodes CASSLARVGANVLTF.

The V and J genes are TRBV12-3 or TRBV12-4 and TRBJ2-2, with D perhaps being TRBD1 or TRBD2 (5 bases each). The CDR3 spans 16 residues. V was shortened by 5 bases and J by 2 bases, with 15 bases between the two germline ends. The CDR3 reads CASSRGEGINTGELFF. The CDR3 region has the DNA TGTGCCAGCAGTCGGGGCGAAGGGATTAACACCGGGGAGCTGTTTTTT.

The V gene is TRBV15, the J gene TRBJ2-5; D uncertain. The V and J ends lost 0 bases and 7 bases respectively, with 12 bases between them. Germline V gene lookup returns CDR1 LNHNV and CDR2 YYDKDF (reference sequence). CDR3 size: 14 residues. CDR3 coding DNA: TGTGCCACCAGCAGAGAAAGGGTAGATGGGACCCAGTACTTC. Translated: CATSRERVDGTQYF.

This clonotype was detected once. In DNA, the CDR3 is TGTGCCAGCAGTTTCGGGTCGGTCGAGCAGCCCCAGCATTTT. Translation: CASSFGSVEQPQHF. The chain recombines TRBV12-3 or TRBV12-4 with TRBJ1-5; D not resolved. This CDR3 has 14 amino acids. V was shortened by 3 bases and J by 7 bases, with 13 bases between the two germline ends.

The gene calls are TRBV15 and TRBJ1-2, with D unclear. Germline CDR1 reads LNHNV; CDR2 reads YYDKDF (reference sequence). V was clipped by 0 bases and J by 6 bases, with 8 bases between them. The CDR3 extends over 13 amino acids. CDR3 sequence reads: CATSREGFDGYTF. CDR3 in DNA: TGTGCCACCAGCAGAGAGGGGTTCGATGGCTACACCTTC.

This clonotype was observed a few times. In nucleotides, the CDR3 is TGCAGTGCCTCGGCTGGAACGTACTATGGCTACACCTTC. It yields the protein CSASAGTYYGYTF. V gene TRBV20-1 combines with J gene TRBJ1-2; D unresolved. V shed 6 bases and J shed 3 bases, with 14 bases lying between them. The germline V gene has CDR1 DFQATT and CDR2 SNEGSKA (reference sequence). The CDR3 has 13 residues.

This chain links TRBV6-1 with TRBJ2-7; tentatively, D is TRBD1 (5 bases). The CDR3 length is 15 residues. V was shortened by 1 base and J by 1 base, with 11 bases between the two germline ends. Germline V lookup: CDR1 MNHNS, CDR2 SASEGT. This CDR3 reads CASSEVGQSSYEQYF. The CDR3, as DNA: TGTGCCAGCAGTGAAGTGGGGCAGTCATCCTACGAGCAGTACTTC.

The V call is TRBV7-9, the J call TRBJ2-7; D gene uncertain. The V end lost 2 bases, the J end lost 6 bases, and 11 bases lay between the germline ends. The length of the CDR3 is 13 residues. From germline, CDR1 is SEHNR and CDR2 FQNEAQ (reference sequence). The DNA of the CDR3 is TGTGCCAGCAGCTTACCTCCGGGCGTCGAGCAGTACTTC. It specifies CASSLPPGVEQYF.

The chain links TRBV6-1 to TRBJ2-1; 8 nucleotides match TRBD2. Germline CDR1 MNHNS, CDR2 SASEGT. J was trimmed by 0 bases and V by 4 bases; bases with no gene match: 2. This CDR3 is 15 amino acids long. CDR3 DNA sequence: TGTGCCAGCAGTGGTACTAGCGGCTCCTACAATGAGCAGTTCTTC. Its translation: CASSGTSGSYNEQFF.

This chain connects TRBV2 to TRBJ2-1; 11 nucleotides line up with TRBD2. The trim removed 6 bases at V and 6 bases at J, leaving 13 bases unmatched. This CDR3 comprises 17 residues. Germline CDR1 and CDR2: SNHLY and FYNNEI. Here the CDR3 reads CASRTSLLAGVGNEQFF. DNA for the CDR3: TGTGCCAGCAGAACCTCCCTACTAGCGGGAGTAGGCAATGAGCAGTTCTTC.

This chain joins TRBV6-1 and TRBJ2-7; no reliable D call. The CDR3 sequence is 14 residues long. V lost 3 bases to trimming and J lost 4 bases, with 13 bases between them. Germline CDR1 MNHNS, CDR2 SASEGT. The CDR3 loop reads CASSESPGVYEQYF. The DNA for the CDR3 is TGTGCCAGCAGTGAGTCCCCCGGAGTTTACGAGCAGTACTTC.

This chain connects TRBV20-1 to TRBJ2-7; D is possibly TRBD1 (6 bases). The V and J ends lost 6 bases and 0 bases respectively, with 27 bases between them. CDR3 size: 18 residues. In germline, CDR1 is DFQATT, CDR2 SNEGSKA (reference sequence). This chain's CDR3 is CSAPKKQGQTPNSYEQYF. The CDR3 DNA is TGCAGTGCCCCTAAGAAACAGGGCCAAACTCCAAACTCCTACGAGCAGTACTTC.

The chain joins TRBV20-1 to TRBJ1-2; possibly TRBD1 for D (5 bases). This CDR3 comprises 13 residues. CDR1 and CDR2 from the germline V gene are DFQATT and SNEGSKA (reference sequence). Trimming cost V 7 bases and J 6 bases, with 18 bases left between them. CDR3 region: CSVVIATRDGYTF. The CDR3 DNA is TGCAGTGTCGTGATTGCCACCAGGGATGGCTACACCTTC.

The chain combines TRBV11-3 with TRBJ2-7; a possible D gene is TRBD2 (6 bases). This CDR3 is 13 amino acids long. The germline V gene encodes CDR1 SGHNT and CDR2 YENEEA. The V end was cut by 4 bases, the J end by 7 bases, with 14 bases between. CDR3 coding DNA: TGTGCCAGCAGCTCGCTTACGGCGGGAGAGCAGTACTTC. Protein product: CASSSLTAGEQYF.

The chain joins TRBV12-3 or TRBV12-4 to TRBJ2-5; perhaps TRBD2 as D (5 bases). Trimming shortened V by 6 bases and J by 2 bases, and 10 bases separated the two germline ends. The CDR3 extends over 13 amino acids. CDR3 region: CASRKTGQETQYF. The CDR3 DNA reads as TGTGCCAGCAGAAAGACGGGACAAGAGACCCAGTACTTC.

The CDR3 loop is CASRTGTGIRSGYTF. In DNA form, the CDR3 reads TGTGCCAGCAGAACCGGGACAGGGATACGGAGTGGCTACACCTTC. This chain connects TRBV5-4 to TRBJ1-2; 9 bases are shared with TRBD1. The CDR3 has 15 residues. CDR1 and CDR2 (germline): SGHNT, YYREEE (reference sequence). Trimming cost V 5 bases and J 7 bases; bases outside gene matches: 12.